This T cell receptor (beta chain) was sequenced in a study of kidney transplant recipient with SARS-CoV-2 infection. This clonotype was observed a single time. Compared with germline, one end of the junction differs, possibly owing to a read error. The CDR3 contains 17 residues. Germline values: CDR1 LGHDT, CDR2 YNNKEL (reference sequence). TCRdb reprocessed the reads with MiXCR, giving one entry per CDR3 protein. The sample holds 200,000 to 300,000 distinct CDR3 sequences, roughly 26% seen once. This receptor was identified in a male patient aged 25-45 years who had COVID-19 and was a kidney transplant recipient. Some T cells may originate from the graft donor. This sequence joins TRBV3-1 and TRBJ2-5; a possible D gene is TRBD2 (5 bases). The sample consisted of a blood sample, taken at baseline and on roughly day 120 from a kidney transplant recipient. The CDR3 sequence is CAGSGWLPISFSGTQYF. DNA of the CDR3: TGTGCCGGCAGCGGTTGGCTTCCCATTTCTTTCTCTGGGACCCAGTACTTC.